Listed here are 12 T cell receptor beta chains from one sample, sequenced in a study of cytomegalovirus exposure and HLA in healthy donors. Assay: immunoSEQ multiplex PCR; the TCRdb copy retains only in-frame clones and omits some. Here the sample spans tens of thousands of clones, roughly 94% being singletons. The sequenced sample was PBMCs. The receptor source for this set is a woman younger than 30 in good health and CMV-seropositive.

The chain joins TRBV28 to TRBJ1-6, with D possibly TRBD1 on 6 matching bases. V lost 4 bases to trimming and J lost 10 bases, with 11 bases between them. The V gene's germline CDR1 is MDHEN and CDR2 SYDVKM. The CDR3 has 13 residues. The CDR3 DNA sequence: TGTGCCAGCAGTTCCACAGGGAAATCACCCCTCCACTTT. This sequence encodes CASSSTGKSPLHF.

This chain connects TRBV4-3 to TRBJ2-3; TRBD2 aligns across 8 bases. Germline V gene lookup returns CDR1 LGHNA and CDR2 YSLEER. The CDR3 is made up of 17 amino acids. Trimming cost V 4 bases and J 2 bases; bases outside gene matches: 11. This CDR3 reads CASSPFYSGGATDTQYF. CDR3 DNA sequence: TGCGCCAGCAGCCCCTTTTATTCGGGAGGGGCCACAGATACGCAGTATTTT.

V gene TRBV11-3 combines with J gene TRBJ1-3, with no clear D. The CDR3 is 15 amino acids. CDR1 is SGHNT, CDR2 YENEEA, per germline. The V end lost 3 bases, the J end lost 2 bases, and 11 bases lay between the germline ends. CDR3 bases: TGTGCCAGCAGCTTGCTCCAGGAGGCTGGAAACACCATATATTTT. Translated, it gives CASSLLQEAGNTIYF.

This chain joins TRBV28 and TRBJ2-7; TRBD1 is a possible D gene (5 bases). The CDR3 contains 18 residues. Germline V lookup: CDR1 MDHEN, CDR2 SYDVKM. The germline V and J ends were trimmed by 5 bases and 2 bases, with 25 bases remaining between them. The CDR3 region is CASSPILRVQGSPYEQYF. The DNA of the CDR3 is TGTGCCAGCAGTCCCATTCTCAGAGTGCAGGGAAGTCCCTACGAGCAGTACTTC.

The V call is TRBV25-1, the J call TRBJ2-5; 9 bases map to TRBD2. The CDR3 is made up of 15 amino acids. Germline CDR1 MGHDK, CDR2 SYGVNS. The V gene end was trimmed by 1 base and the J gene end by 7 bases; junction bases not matched to a gene: 7. CDR3 sequence (DNA): TGTGCCAGCAGTGAATCAACTAGCGGGCGTGGGACCCAGTACTTC. Translation gives CASSESTSGRGTQYF.

V is TRBV5-1 and J is TRBJ2-3, with 8 bases identical to TRBD2. After removal of 5 bases from V and 0 bases from J, the junction contained 2 bases not matched to a gene. Looked up from germline, CDR1 is SGHRS and CDR2 is YFSETQ. The CDR3 contains 14 residues. As DNA, the CDR3 is TGCGCCAGCAGTCTAGCGGGCAGCACAGATACGCAGTATTTT. Its translation: CASSLAGSTDTQYF.

The chain's CDR3 is CASSVLAGGTGELFF. In DNA, the CDR3 is TGTGCCAGTAGTGTGCTAGCGGGGGGGACCGGGGAGCTGTTTTTT. This rearrangement joins TRBV19 to TRBJ2-2; TRBD2 matches 12 bases. The CDR3 consists of 15 residues. Germline values: CDR1 LNHDA, CDR2 SQIVND (reference sequence). The V segment lost 5 bases and the J segment 5 bases; nucleotides outside the gene matches: 3.

The chain recombines TRBV7-2 with TRBJ2-7, with a tentative D call TRBD2 (6 bases). Germline V gene sequence: CDR1 SGHTA, CDR2 FQGNSA. V was trimmed by 1 base and J by 3 bases, leaving 13 bases between them. The CDR3 loop spans 15 amino acids. CDR3 residues: CASSLEASVNYEQYF. Written as DNA, the CDR3 is TGTGCCAGCAGCTTAGAGGCTAGCGTTAACTACGAGCAGTACTTC.

This clone was recorded only once. CDR3 in amino acids: CASSDSYNEKLFF. CDR3 bases: TGTGCCAGCAGCGACAGCTATAATGAAAAACTGTTTTTT. The chain uses TRBV21-1 and TRBJ1-4; the D segment call TRBD1 is taken from the table without a DNA check. TRBV21-1 is shown as a pseudogene. The CDR3 covers 13 residues.

The chain joins TRBV5-6 to TRBJ2-1; 7 nucleotides line up with TRBD2. Losses at the gene ends were 4 bases for V and 0 bases for J; bases not matched to a gene: 4. Per germline, CDR1 SGHDT and CDR2 YYEEEE. CDR3 size: 15 residues. This CDR3 reads CASSTLASSYNEQFF. In nucleotides, the CDR3 is TGTGCCAGCAGCACACTAGCGAGCTCCTACAATGAGCAGTTCTTC.

This rearrangement joins TRBV7-2 to TRBJ2-7, with D perhaps TRBD1 (6 bases). CDR1 is SGHTA and CDR2 is FQGNSA in the germline V gene. The length of the CDR3 is 13 residues. Trimming cost V 4 bases and J 6 bases, with 13 bases left between them. The CDR3 is CASSYRGGSEQYF. The CDR3 coding sequence is TGTGCCAGCAGCTATAGAGGGGGTTCCGAGCAGTACTTC.

This clone was detected only a few times. Other DNA sequences in this sample translate to the same CDR3. Here the CDR3 reads CASSPREGGSYNEQFF. CDR3 nucleotide sequence: TGTGCCAGCAGCCCCCGGGAGGGGGGCTCCTACAATGAGCAGTTCTTC. This chain links TRBV7-9 with TRBJ2-1; 8 nucleotides line up with TRBD2. CDR1 is SEHNR and CDR2 is FQNEAQ in the germline V gene (reference sequence). The ends lost 5 bases at V and 0 bases at J; junction bases unmatched: 6. CDR3 length: 16 residues.